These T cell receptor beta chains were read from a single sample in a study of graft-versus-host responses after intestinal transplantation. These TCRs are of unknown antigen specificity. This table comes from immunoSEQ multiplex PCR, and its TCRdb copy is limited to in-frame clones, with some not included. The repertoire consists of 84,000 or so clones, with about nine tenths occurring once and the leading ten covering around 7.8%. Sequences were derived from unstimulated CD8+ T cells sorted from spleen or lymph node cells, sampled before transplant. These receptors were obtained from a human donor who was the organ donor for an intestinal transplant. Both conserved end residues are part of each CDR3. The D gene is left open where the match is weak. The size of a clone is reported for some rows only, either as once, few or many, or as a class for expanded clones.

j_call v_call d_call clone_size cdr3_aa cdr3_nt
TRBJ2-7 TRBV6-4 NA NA CASSVFRGYEQYF TGTGCCAGCAGTGTTTTTCGCGGTTACGAGCAGTACTTC
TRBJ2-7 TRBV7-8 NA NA CASSPPEGATYEQYF TGTGCCAGCAGCCCCCCGGAGGGGGCCACATACGAGCAGTACTTC
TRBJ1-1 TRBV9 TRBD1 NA CASSVGQGASEAFF TGTGCCAGCAGCGTAGGGCAGGGGGCGTCTGAAGCTTTCTTT
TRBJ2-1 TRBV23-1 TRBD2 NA CASSLGLAGGYHNNEQFF TGCGCCAGCAGCCTGGGACTAGCGGGGGGGTACCACAACAATGAGCAGTTCTTC
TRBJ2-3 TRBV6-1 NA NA CASSEEDALTDTQYF TGTGCCAGCAGTGAAGAGGACGCGCTCACAGATACGCAGTATTTT
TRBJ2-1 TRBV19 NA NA CASSIVGTLGVGSRYNEQFF TGTGCCAGTAGTATAGTTGGGACATTGGGGGTGGGGTCTCGGTACAATGAGCAGTTCTTC
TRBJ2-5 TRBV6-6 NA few CASSSIRGAGEETQYF TGTGCCAGCAGTTCCATCCGGGGGGCGGGGGAAGAGACCCAGTACTTC
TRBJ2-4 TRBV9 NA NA CASSPLDVGGTAKNIQYF TGTGCCAGCAGCCCTCTGGATGTTGGGGGTACGGCCAAAAACATTCAGTACTTC
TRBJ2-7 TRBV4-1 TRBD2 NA CASSQGGGVSPYEQYF TGCGCCAGCAGCCAAGGGGGAGGGGTAAGCCCTTACGAGCAGTACTTC
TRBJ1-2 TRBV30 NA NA CAWSPPLSGYTF TGTGCCTGGTCCCCCCCACTCTCCGGCTACACCTTC
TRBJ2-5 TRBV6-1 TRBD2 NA CASSGLAGHQETQYF TGTGCCAGCAGTGGGCTAGCGGGCCACCAAGAGACCCAGTACTTC
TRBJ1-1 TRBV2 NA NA CASSARGPASTEAFF TGTGCCAGCAGCGCCCGCGGCCCCGCGAGCACTGAAGCTTTCTTT
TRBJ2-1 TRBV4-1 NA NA CASSPRGLTNYNEQFF TGCGCCAGCAGCCCCCGCGGACTTACTAATTACAATGAGCAGTTCTTC
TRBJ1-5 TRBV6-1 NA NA CASSRWSGNQPQHF TGTGCCAGCAGTCGCTGGTCGGGGAATCAGCCCCAGCATTTT
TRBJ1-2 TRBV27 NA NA CASSISRRSANYGYTF TGTGCCAGCAGTATTTCCCGACGGTCCGCGAACTATGGCTACACCTTC
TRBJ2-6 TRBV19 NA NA CASSMRGANVLTF TGTGCCAGTAGTATGCGGGGGGCCAACGTCCTGACTTTC
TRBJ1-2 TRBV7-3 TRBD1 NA CASSPGTGGLGYTF TGTGCCAGCAGCCCCGGGACAGGGGGTCTTGGCTACACCTTC
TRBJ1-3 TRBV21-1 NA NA CASSKGRMGVGNTIYF TGTGCCAGCAGCAAGGGGAGGATGGGAGTTGGAAACACCATATATTTT
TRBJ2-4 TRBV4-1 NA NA CASSREFGTRKNIQYF TGCGCCAGCAGCCGGGAATTCGGGACGCGCAAAAACATTCAGTACTTC
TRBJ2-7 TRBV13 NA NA CASSQISGPGEQYF TGTGCCAGCAGCCAGATCTCAGGCCCCGGGGAGCAGTACTTC
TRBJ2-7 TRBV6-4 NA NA CASSEGGYPYEQYF TGTGCCAGCAGTGAAGGGGGGTACCCCTACGAGCAGTACTTC
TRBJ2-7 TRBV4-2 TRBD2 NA CASSQLSGGLSYEQYF TGTGCCAGCAGCCAATTGAGCGGGGGGCTTTCCTACGAGCAGTACTTC
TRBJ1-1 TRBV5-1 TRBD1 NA CASSKGTDNTEAFF TGCGCCAGCAGCAAGGGGACAGACAACACTGAAGCTTTCTTT
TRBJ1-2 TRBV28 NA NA CASSMTAYGYTF TGTGCCAGCAGCATGACAGCTTATGGCTACACCTTC
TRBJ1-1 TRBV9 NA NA CASSALNTEAFF TGTGCCAGCAGCGCCCTGAACACTGAAGCTTTCTTT
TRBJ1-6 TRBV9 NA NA CASSVDGAGSPLHF TGTGCCAGCAGCGTAGATGGGGCAGGTTCACCCCTCCACTTT
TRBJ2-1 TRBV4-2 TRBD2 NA CASSQGLAGRYEQFF TGTGCCAGCAGCCAGGGACTAGCGGGGAGGTATGAGCAGTTCTTC
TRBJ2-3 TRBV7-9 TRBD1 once CASSLGTDYTQYF TGTGCCAGCAGCCTAGGGACAGACTATACGCAGTATTTT
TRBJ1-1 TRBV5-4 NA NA CASSLGAGRSTEAFF TGTGCCAGCAGCTTGGGGGCAGGAAGATCCACTGAAGCTTTCTTT
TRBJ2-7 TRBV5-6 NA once CASNLMTVPYEQYF TGTGCCAGCAACCTGATGACAGTCCCCTACGAGCAGTACTTC
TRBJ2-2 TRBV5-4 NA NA CASSFYYRDKAGELFF TGTGCCAGCAGTTTCTATTATCGGGACAAGGCCGGGGAGCTGTTTTTT
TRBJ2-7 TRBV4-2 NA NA CASSQAGPPSYEQYF TGTGCCAGCAGCCAAGCAGGGCCCCCATCCTACGAGCAGTACTTC
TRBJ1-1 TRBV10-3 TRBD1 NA CAISHRGRGTEAFF TGTGCCATCAGCCACAGGGGACGAGGCACTGAAGCTTTCTTT
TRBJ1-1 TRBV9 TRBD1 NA CASSVGAGGVLATEAFF TGTGCCAGCAGCGTAGGTGCAGGGGGCGTTTTGGCCACTGAAGCTTTCTTT
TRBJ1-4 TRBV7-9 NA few CASSPGDEKLFF TGTGCCAGCAGCCCCGGGGATGAAAAACTGTTTTTT
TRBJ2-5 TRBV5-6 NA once CASSFVIHRAQYF TGTGCCAGCAGTTTTGTTATACACCGGGCCCAGTACTTC
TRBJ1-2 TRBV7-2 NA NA CASSPNPGVYGYTF TGTGCCAGCAGCCCGAATCCGGGGGTCTATGGCTACACCTTC
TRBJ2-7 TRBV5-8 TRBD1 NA CASSLGPGGRDEQYF TGTGCCAGCAGCTTGGGGCCAGGGGGAAGGGACGAGCAGTACTTC
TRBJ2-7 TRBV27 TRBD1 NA CASSQGGQANYEQYF TGTGCCAGCAGCCAAGGGGGACAGGCGAACTACGAGCAGTACTTC
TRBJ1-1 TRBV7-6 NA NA CASSLNREDTEAFF TGTGCCAGCAGCTTAAACAGGGAGGACACTGAAGCTTTCTTT
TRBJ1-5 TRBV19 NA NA CASSTLRTDNSNQPQHF TGTGCCAGTAGTACCCTAAGGACAGACAATAGCAATCAGCCCCAGCATTTT
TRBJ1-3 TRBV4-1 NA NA CASSPLGSGNTIYF TGCGCCAGCAGCCCTCTGGGCTCTGGAAACACCATATATTTT
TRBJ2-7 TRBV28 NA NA CATTNADLLIYEQYF TGTGCCACCACCAATGCAGACCTCCTAATTTACGAGCAGTACTTC
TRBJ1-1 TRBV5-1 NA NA CASSLGTGAEAFF TGCGCCAGCAGCTTGGGTACGGGAGCTGAAGCTTTCTTT
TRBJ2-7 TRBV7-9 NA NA CASRGTGAYEQYF TGTGCCAGCAGGGGTACGGGGGCCTACGAGCAGTACTTC
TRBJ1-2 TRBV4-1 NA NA CASSQDQYYVEGPPGDYTF TGCGCCAGCAGCCAAGATCAATACTATGTAGAGGGCCCCCCGGGTGACTACACCTTC
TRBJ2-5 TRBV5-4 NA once CASSLVDSRETQYF TGTGCCAGCAGCTTGGTGGATAGCAGGGAGACCCAGTACTTC
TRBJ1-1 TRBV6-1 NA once CASVVRGSGTEAFF TGTGCCAGCGTTGTTAGGGGCAGTGGCACTGAAGCTTTCTTT
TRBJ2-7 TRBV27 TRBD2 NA CASSSIGGAGSYEQYF TGTGCCAGCAGTTCTATCGGGGGGGCCGGGTCCTACGAGCAGTACTTC
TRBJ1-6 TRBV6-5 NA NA CASSYASDNSPLHF TGTGCCAGCAGTTACGCGTCTGATAATTCACCCCTCCACTTT
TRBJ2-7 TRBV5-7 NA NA CASSLKQIPLEQYF TGTGCCAGCAGCTTAAAACAGATCCCCCTAGAGCAGTACTTC